The 17 T cell receptor beta chains in this list originate from one sample, sequenced in a study of technical replicates of blood from four donors. Clones were sequenced by immunoSEQ multiplex PCR, and TCRdb holds only the in-frame ones, with some missing. The data hold tens of thousands of clones, with around 92% observed a single time. Sequencing input: T cells isolated from PBMCs. Receptors originate from a human donor in good health.

The chain links TRBV14 to TRBJ2-7; a possible D gene is TRBD2 (5 bases). The CDR3 totals 13 residues. Looked up from germline, CDR1 is SGHDN and CDR2 is FVKESK. Trimming left V 4 bases short and J 3 bases short, with 10 bases between. As DNA, the CDR3 is TGTGCCAGCAGCCCCATAGCGAGCTACGAGCAGTACTTC. It specifies CASSPIASYEQYF.

This chain uses TRBV6-5 with TRBJ1-4, with D possibly being TRBD1 (5 bases). CDR3 length equals 15 residues. Trimming took 0 bases from V and 8 from J, leaving 13 bases between them. Germline V gives CDR1 MNHEY, CDR2 SVGAGI. The DNA for the CDR3 is TGTGCCAGCAGTTACTCGAGGCAGGGAAAGGAAAAACTGTTTTTT. Its translation is CASSYSRQGKEKLFF.

The genes are TRBV7-9 and TRBJ2-1, with TRBD2 identical over 7 bases. The junction had 5 bases not matched to a gene; V was cut back by 3 bases and J by 0 bases. The CDR3 consists of 16 residues. CDR1 and CDR2 (germline): SEHNR, FQNEAQ (reference sequence). The CDR3: CASSLTSRSSYNEQFF. In DNA form, the CDR3 reads TGTGCCAGCAGCTTGACTAGCCGTAGCTCCTACAATGAGCAGTTCTTC.

The chain couples TRBV15 to TRBJ1-2, with D unresolved. Trimming left V 3 bases short and J 8 bases short, with 16 bases between. Germline loops: CDR1 LNHNV, CDR2 YYDKDF (reference sequence). CDR3 length equals 14 residues. DNA for the CDR3: TGTGCCACCAGCAGTGAAACCAAGGGAGGAGGCTACACCTTC. It codes for CATSSETKGGGYTF.

The chain uses TRBV4-1 and TRBJ2-2; the D is unclear. Trimming shortened V by 4 bases and J by 8 bases, and 8 bases separated the two germline ends. The CDR3 contains 12 residues. Germline CDR1 is MGHRA and CDR2 is YSYEKL. CDR3 sequence (DNA): TGCGCCAGCAGCCCACTTATGGGGGAGCTGTTTTTT. Its protein is CASSPLMGELFF.

Of note for this clone: One junction end disagrees with the germline gene, perhaps due to a read error. The chain uses TRBV4-1 and TRBJ2-5; 10 bases fit TRBD1. The length of the CDR3 is 10 residues. Germline values: CDR1 MGHRA, CDR2 YSYEKL. The CDR3: CASSHGTGDF. The CDR3 coding sequence is TGCGCCAGCAGCCACGGGACAGGGGACTTC.

The chain carries TRBV15 and TRBJ1-2; a weak D match, TRBD1 (5 bases). This CDR3 spans 16 amino acids. Germline CDR1 and CDR2: LNHNV and YYDKDF (reference sequence). Trimming removed 3 bases from V and 3 bases from J, with 17 bases in between. CDR3 in amino acids: CATSSLTPTVDYGYTF. The CDR3 nucleotides read TGTGCCACCAGCAGTCTAACGCCGACAGTTGACTATGGCTACACCTTC.

The chain uses TRBV2 and TRBJ2-7, with D possibly TRBD1 on 6 matching bases. The germline CDR1 and CDR2 sequences are SNHLY and FYNNEI. Trimming cost V 8 bases and J 1 base, with 18 bases left between them. The CDR3 runs 15 residues. The CDR3 region is CASSELWDTSYEQYF. CDR3 DNA: TGTGCCAGCTCCGAACTTTGGGACACATCCTACGAGCAGTACTTC. Full variable domain (rest looked up from reference TRBV2 and TRBJ2-7): EPEVTQTPSHQVTQMGQEVILRCVPISNHLYFYWYRQILGQKVEFLVSFYNNEISEKSEIFDDQFSVERPDGSNFTLKIRSTKLEDSAMYFCASSELWDTSYEQYFGPGTRLTVT.

The chain carries TRBV28 and TRBJ1-1, with TRBD1 matching over 9 bases. The CDR3 spans 15 residues. V was pared by 2 bases and J by 4 bases, with 5 bases of the junction left unmatched. CDR1 and CDR2 from the germline V gene are MDHEN and SYDVKM. The DNA for the CDR3 is TGTGCCAGCAGTTTAGCGCAGGGACAGGGCACTGAAGCTTTCTTT. Protein product: CASSLAQGQGTEAFF. The full variable domain, rest sourced from reference TRBV28 and TRBJ1-1, is DVKVTQSSRYLVKRTGEKVFLECVQDMDHENMFWYRQDPGLGLRLIYFSYDVKMKEKGDIPEGYSVSREKKERFSLILESASTNQTSMYLCASSLAQGQGTEAFFGQGTRLTVV.

The chain employs TRBV7-2 and TRBJ2-7, with TRBD2 matching 11 bases. Trimming removed 5 bases from V and 5 bases from J; junction bases left unmatched: 5. CDR1 and CDR2 (germline): SGHTA, FQGNSA. This CDR3 contains 14 residues. The chain's CDR3 is CASSASGRTNEQYF. DNA for the CDR3: TGTGCCAGCAGCGCTAGCGGGAGGACAAACGAGCAGTACTTC.

This chain links TRBV7-3 with TRBJ2-2; 8 bases line up with TRBD2. Unmatched junction bases numbered 3, after V lost 2 bases and J lost 1 base. Looked up from germline, CDR1 is SGHTA and CDR2 is FQGTGA. The CDR3 runs to 16 residues. CDR3 protein: CASSLYSGVNTGELFF. The DNA for the CDR3 is TGTGCCAGCAGCTTATATAGCGGGGTGAACACCGGGGAGCTGTTTTTT. Together with reference TRBV7-3 and TRBJ2-2, the CDR3 gives the full variable domain: GAGVSQTPSNKVTEKGKYVELRCDPISGHTALYWYRQSLGQGPEFLIYFQGTGAADDSGLPNDRFFAVRPEGSVSTLKIQRTERGDSAVYLCASSLYSGVNTGELFFGEGSRLTVL.

On this clone: Other nucleotide sequences in the sample specify the same CDR3. CDR3 coding DNA: TGCAGCGTCCGGGACAGCCCCTACGAGCAGTACTTC. Protein: CSVRDSPYEQYF. The rearrangement joins TRBV29-1 to TRBJ2-7; 7 bases fit TRBD1. V lost 6 bases to trimming and J lost 2 bases; unmatched junction nucleotides: 4. The CDR3 contains 12 residues. Germline CDR1 SQVTM, CDR2 ANQGSEA.

This clone was observed a handful of times. The chain joins TRBV29-1 to TRBJ1-1; D gene ambiguous. Germline V CDR1 and CDR2: SQVTM, ANQGSEA. V was clipped by 0 bases and J by 1 base, with 3 bases between them. The CDR3 consists of 12 residues. The CDR3 bases are TGCAGCGTTGAAGACAGGAACACTGAAGCTTTCTTT. It codes for CSVEDRNTEAFF.

The V call is TRBV7-9, the J call TRBJ2-1, with 16 positions matching TRBD2. V trimming: 5 bases; J trimming: 9 bases; junction bases outside the gene matches: 10. CDR3 length: 17 amino acids. In germline, CDR1 is SEHNR, CDR2 FQNEAQ (reference sequence). DNA for the CDR3: TGTGCCAGCAGCCGAAAGGGACTAGCGGGAGGGCCTTCTGAGCAGTTCTTC. It translates to CASSRKGLAGGPSEQFF.

V gene TRBV6-5 combines with J gene TRBJ2-5; 9 bases match TRBD1. Germline values: CDR1 MNHEY, CDR2 SVGAGI. The CDR3 totals 13 residues. Unmatched junction bases numbered 0, after V lost 2 bases and J lost 5 bases. The CDR3 nucleotides are TGTGCCAGCAGTTACGACAGGGGGGAGACCCAGTACTTC. Its protein is CASSYDRGETQYF.

The rearrangement uses TRBV28 and TRBJ2-7; 9 bases map to TRBD1. The CDR3 runs 15 residues. The trim removed 4 bases at V and 0 bases at J, leaving 4 bases unmatched. CDR1 MDHEN and CDR2 SYDVKM come from the germline V gene. The CDR3 DNA sequence: TGTGCCAGCAGTTCCTTGACAGGGGGCTCCTACGAGCAGTACTTC. Protein: CASSSLTGGSYEQYF.

The chain joins TRBV9 to TRBJ2-1; 7 bases match TRBD2. The CDR3 contains 17 residues. CDR1 is SGDLS and CDR2 is YYNGEE in the germline V gene. V trimming: 2 bases; J trimming: 4 bases; junction bases outside the gene matches: 12. CDR3 in amino acids: CASSVGYMGRGYNEQFF. The CDR3 region has the DNA TGTGCCAGCAGCGTGGGGTATATGGGGAGGGGTTACAATGAGCAGTTCTTC. The complete variable domain, with remaining parts taken from reference TRBV9 and TRBJ2-1, reads DSGVTQTPKHLITATGQRVTLRCSPRSGDLSVYWYQQSLDQGLQFLIQYYNGEERAKGNILERFSAQQFPDLHSELNLSSLELGDSALYFCASSVGYMGRGYNEQFFGPGTRLTVL.